This T cell receptor (beta chain) originates from a study of graft-versus-host responses after intestinal transplantation. About the study: Multivisceral, liver-intestinal, or isolated intestinal transplants were received by the recipients. Anti-thymocyte globulin was used for induction in all recipients, who then took tacrolimus and steroids for 2 to 4 years.

TCRdb's copy holds only in-frame clones and misses some; the assay was immunoSEQ multiplex PCR. This table has approximately 90,000 clones, roughly 90% appearing once. Study-wide results and caveats: Graft-donor T cell macrochimerism in patients accompanied high graft-versus-host to host-versus-graft clonal ratios in allografts.

With respect to this clone: What it binds is not known.

There are 15 residues in the CDR3. The V end lost 3 bases, the J end lost 4 bases, and 15 bases lay between the germline ends. The V gene's germline CDR1 is MNHEY and CDR2 SMNVEV (reference sequence). The chain uses TRBV27 and TRBJ1-2; tentatively, D is TRBD1 (5 bases). Sequencing was performed on unstimulated CD8+ T cells sorted from spleen or lymph node cells, taken before transplant. The source is a human donor who was the organ donor for an intestinal transplant. CDR3 DNA sequence: TGTGCCAGCAGTTTTATATCCGGGACGGCCTATGGCTACACCTTC. Translating it yields CASSFISGTAYGYTF.